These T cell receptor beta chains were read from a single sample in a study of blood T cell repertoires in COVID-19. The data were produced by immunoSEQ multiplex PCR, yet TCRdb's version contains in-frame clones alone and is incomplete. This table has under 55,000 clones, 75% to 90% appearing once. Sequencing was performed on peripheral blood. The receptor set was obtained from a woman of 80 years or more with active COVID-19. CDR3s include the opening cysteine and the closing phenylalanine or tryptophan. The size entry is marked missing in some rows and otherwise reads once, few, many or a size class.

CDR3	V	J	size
CASSKGTANNQPQHF	TRBV21-1	TRBJ1-5	NA
CASSLQQGPYEQYF	TRBV4-3	TRBJ2-7	NA
CASSDSGQGYGYTF	TRBV25-1	TRBJ1-2	NA
CASSQDLTGPYEQYF	TRBV4-3	TRBJ2-7	NA
CASSLDRGDNQPQHF	TRBV5-6	TRBJ1-5	few
CASSLDILAGGRTDTQYF	TRBV7-2	TRBJ2-3	NA
CASSSRTGGLEKLFF	TRBV19	TRBJ1-4	NA
CASSLSVTSGVTYNEQFF	TRBV7-2	TRBJ2-1	NA
CASSQASGGTGYTF	TRBV4-3	TRBJ1-2	NA
CASSPRFAGTGELFF	TRBV4-2	TRBJ2-2	NA
CASSSQGMNTEAFF	TRBV2	TRBJ1-1	NA
CASSSGDRGWYEQYF	TRBV6-5	TRBJ2-7	NA
CASSQTGAITEAFF	TRBV6-6	TRBJ1-1	NA
CASSLGTPSGTEAFF	TRBV5-4	TRBJ1-1	NA
CASSLYRSYNSPLHF	TRBV28	TRBJ1-6	NA
CASSPNLGGEETQYF	TRBV18	TRBJ2-5	NA
CASRGYRGNQPQHF	TRBV28	TRBJ1-5	NA
CAARGWNTEAFF	TRBV5-4	TRBJ1-1	NA
CASSIGSYGGYTF	TRBV7-8	TRBJ1-2	NA
CASSQDLLRGGGPWGYTF	TRBV4-3	TRBJ1-2	NA
CASSQNYEQYF	TRBV2	TRBJ2-7	NA
CASSLGTGRGNQPQHF	TRBV18	TRBJ1-5	NA
CASSSRASDYGYTF	TRBV7-9	TRBJ1-2	NA
CASSSGLLSGNTIYF	TRBV7-2	TRBJ1-3	NA
CASSLRGTSGASLYNEQFF	TRBV9	TRBJ2-1	NA